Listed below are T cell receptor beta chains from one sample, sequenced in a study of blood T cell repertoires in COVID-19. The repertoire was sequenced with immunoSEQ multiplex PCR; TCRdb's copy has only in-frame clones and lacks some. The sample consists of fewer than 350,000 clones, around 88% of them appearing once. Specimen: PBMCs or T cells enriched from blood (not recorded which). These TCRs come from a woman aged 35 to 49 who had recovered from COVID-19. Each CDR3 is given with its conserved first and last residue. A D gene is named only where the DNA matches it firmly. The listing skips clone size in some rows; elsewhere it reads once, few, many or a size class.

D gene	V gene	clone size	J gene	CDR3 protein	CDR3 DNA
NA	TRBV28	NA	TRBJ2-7	CASSLMQGGYEQYF	TGTGCCAGCAGTTTAATGCAGGGGGGCTACGAGCAGTACTTC
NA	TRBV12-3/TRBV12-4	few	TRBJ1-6	CASRDNNSPLHF	TGTGCCAGCCGGGACAATAATTCACCCCTCCACTTT
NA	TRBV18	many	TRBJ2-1	CASSRQGGPEVSYNEQFF	TGTGCCAGCTCACGGCAGGGTGGCCCTGAGGTGTCGTACAATGAGCAGTTCTTC
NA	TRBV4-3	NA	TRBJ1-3	CASSQERQISGNTIYF	TGCGCCAGCAGCCAAGAGAGACAGATCTCTGGAAACACCATATATTTT
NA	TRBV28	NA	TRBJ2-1	CASSLRESVFF	TGTGCCAGCAGTCTACGGGAGTCTGTATTCTTC
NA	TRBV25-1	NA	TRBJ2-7	CASSDRGRTYEQYF	TGTGCCAGCAGTGACAGGGGCCGAACCTACGAGCAGTACTTC
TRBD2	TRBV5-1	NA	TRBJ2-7	CASSPLAASYEQYF	TGCGCCAGCAGCCCACTAGCGGCTTCCTACGAGCAGTACTTC
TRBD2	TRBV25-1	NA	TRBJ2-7	CASSEASSGSYEQYF	TGTGCCAGCAGTGAAGCGTCTAGCGGCTCCTACGAGCAGTACTTC
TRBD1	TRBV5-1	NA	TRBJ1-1	CASSADRGTEAFF	TGCGCCAGCAGCGCGGACAGGGGCACTGAAGCTTTCTTT
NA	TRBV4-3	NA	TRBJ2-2	CASSQSSGTNTGELFF	TGCGCCAGCAGCCAATCATCGGGGACAAACACCGGGGAGCTGTTTTTT
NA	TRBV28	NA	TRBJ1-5	CASSLFGGSNQPQHF	TGTGCCAGCAGTTTATTCGGGGGGAGTAATCAGCCCCAGCATTTT
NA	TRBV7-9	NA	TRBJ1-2	CASTPQGSTNYGYTF	TGTGCCAGCACCCCCCAGGGGAGTACTAACTATGGCTACACCTTC
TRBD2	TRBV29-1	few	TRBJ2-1	CSASGSGINEQFF	TGCAGCGCTAGCGGGAGTGGAATCAATGAGCAGTTCTTC
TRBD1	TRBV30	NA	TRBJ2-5	CAWSAGGLETQYF	TGTGCCTGGAGTGCAGGGGGTTTGGAGACCCAGTACTTC
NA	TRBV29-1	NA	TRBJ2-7	CSVQRGSYEQYF	TGCAGCGTTCAAAGGGGATCCTACGAGCAGTACTTC
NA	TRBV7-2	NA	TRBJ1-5	CASSLGSGSNQPQHF	TGTGCCAGCAGCTTAGGTTCAGGGAGCAATCAGCCCCAGCATTTT
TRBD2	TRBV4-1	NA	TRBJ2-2	CASSTLAGGPSGELFF	TGCGCCAGCAGCACCCTAGCGGGAGGGCCCTCCGGGGAGCTGTTTTTT
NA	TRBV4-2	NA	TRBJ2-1	CASSQENQGNEQFF	TGTGCCAGCAGCCAAGAAAATCAGGGGAATGAGCAGTTCTTC
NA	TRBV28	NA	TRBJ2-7	CASRTFGLEQYF	TGTGCCAGCAGGACTTTTGGTCTCGAGCAGTACTTC
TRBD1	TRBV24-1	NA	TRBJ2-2	CATGGQGVTGELFF	TGTGCCACCGGGGGACAGGGAGTTACCGGGGAGCTGTTTTTT
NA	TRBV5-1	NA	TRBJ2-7	CASGVGVAGPYEQYF	TGCGCCAGCGGAGTTGGGGTGGCGGGACCCTACGAGCAGTACTTC
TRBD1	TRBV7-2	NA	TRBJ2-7	CASSLDRAIGEQYF	TGTGCCAGCAGCTTGGACAGGGCAATCGGGGAGCAGTACTTC
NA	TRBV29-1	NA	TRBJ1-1	CSVETGMNTEAFF	TGCAGCGTTGAGACAGGAATGAACACTGAAGCTTTCTTT
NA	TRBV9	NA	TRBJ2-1	CASRPDYKANEQFF	TGTGCCAGCAGACCCGACTATAAGGCCAATGAGCAGTTCTTC
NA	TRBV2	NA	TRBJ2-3	CASSRGSDTQYF	TGTGCCAGCAGCAGGGGTTCAGATACGCAGTATTTT
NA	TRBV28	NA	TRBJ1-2	CASRPGHGGDGYGYTF	TGTGCCAGCAGGCCGGGGCATGGAGGGGATGGATATGGCTACACCTTC
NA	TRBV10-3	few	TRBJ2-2	CAISESGTRTGELFF	TGTGCCATCAGTGAGTCCGGGACACGGACCGGGGAGCTGTTTTTT
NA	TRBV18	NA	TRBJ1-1	CASSPNTGVNTEAFF	TGTGCCAGCTCACCAAATACGGGGGTGAACACTGAAGCTTTCTTT
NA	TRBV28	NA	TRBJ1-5	CASRRPNQPQHF	TGTGCCAGCAGGCGTCCCAATCAGCCCCAGCATTTT
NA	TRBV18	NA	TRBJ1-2	CASSPQDTINYGYTF	TGTGCCAGCTCACCACAGGACACGATTAACTATGGCTACACCTTC
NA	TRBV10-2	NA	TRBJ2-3	CASSRPPGQGLTDTQYF	TGCGCCAGCAGTCGCCCCCCAGGGCAGGGTCTAACAGATACGCAGTATTTT
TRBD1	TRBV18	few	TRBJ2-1	CASSPRQGDYNEQFF	TGTGCCAGCTCGCCTCGACAGGGCGATTACAATGAGCAGTTCTTC
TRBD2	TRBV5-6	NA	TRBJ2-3	CASSLMLALAGGPDTQYF	TGTGCCAGCAGCTTAATGCTTGCCCTAGCGGGAGGGCCGGATACGCAGTATTTT